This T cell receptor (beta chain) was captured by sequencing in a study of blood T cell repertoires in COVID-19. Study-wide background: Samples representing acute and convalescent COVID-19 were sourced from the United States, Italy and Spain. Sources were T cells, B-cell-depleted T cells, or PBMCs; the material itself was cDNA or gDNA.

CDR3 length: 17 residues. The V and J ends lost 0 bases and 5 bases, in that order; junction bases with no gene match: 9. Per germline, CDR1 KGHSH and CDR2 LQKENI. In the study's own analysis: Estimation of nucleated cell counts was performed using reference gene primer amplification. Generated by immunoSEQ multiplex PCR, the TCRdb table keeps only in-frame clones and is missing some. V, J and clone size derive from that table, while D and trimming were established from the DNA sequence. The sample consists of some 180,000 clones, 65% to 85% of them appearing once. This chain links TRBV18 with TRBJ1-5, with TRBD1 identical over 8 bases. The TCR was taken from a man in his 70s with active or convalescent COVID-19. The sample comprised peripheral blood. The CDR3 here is CASSPPFPTGDHQPQHF. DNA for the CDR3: TGTGCCAGCTCACCACCATTCCCGACAGGGGACCATCAGCCCCAGCATTTT.